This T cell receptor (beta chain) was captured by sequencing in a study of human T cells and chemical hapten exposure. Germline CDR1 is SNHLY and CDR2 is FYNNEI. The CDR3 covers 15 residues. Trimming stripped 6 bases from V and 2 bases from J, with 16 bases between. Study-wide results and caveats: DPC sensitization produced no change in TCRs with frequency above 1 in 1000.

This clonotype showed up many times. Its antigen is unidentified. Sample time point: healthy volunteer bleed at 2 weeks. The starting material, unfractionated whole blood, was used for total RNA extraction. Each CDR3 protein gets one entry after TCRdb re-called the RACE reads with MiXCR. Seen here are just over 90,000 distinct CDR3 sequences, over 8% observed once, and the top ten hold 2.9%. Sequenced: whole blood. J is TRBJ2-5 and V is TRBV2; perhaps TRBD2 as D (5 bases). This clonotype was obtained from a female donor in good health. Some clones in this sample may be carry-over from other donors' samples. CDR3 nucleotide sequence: TGTGCCAGCAGGTTTTTCGGGGTGGGGCAAGAGACCCAGTACTTC. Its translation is CASRFFGVGQETQYF. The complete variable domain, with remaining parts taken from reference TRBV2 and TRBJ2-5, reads EPEVTQTPSHQVTQMGQEVILRCVPISNHLYFYWYRQILGQKVEFLVSFYNNEISEKSEIFDDQFSVERPDGSNFTLKIRSTKLEDSAMYFCASRFFGVGQETQYFGPGTRLLVL.